The entry below describes one TCR beta chain. A read error may produce the germline difference seen at one junction end. This CDR3 region has 15 residues. The V gene's germline CDR1 is LNHDA and CDR2 SQIVND (reference sequence). According to the study, genomic DNA was the template for TCR beta VDJ and CDR3 profiling. A single record per CDR3 protein comes from TCRdb applying MiXCR to the reads. This sample has 200,000 to 300,000 distinct CDR3 sequences; 65% to 90% occur once, and the top ten carry around 40%. Previously, flow cytometry had revealed CD8+CD57+ cell expansion in the patients chosen for sequencing. Among the patients, all had severe acquired aplastic anemia. The sample originates from a study of CD8+CD57+ T cells in acquired aplastic anemia. About the study: Quantities of DNA derived from sorted CD4+ and CD8+ cells averaged around 3 ug.

The sequenced sample was sorted CD4+, CD8+, or CD8+CD57+ T cells (not recorded which) from PBMCs. The source is a human donor with aplastic anemia. The chain combines TRBV19 with TRBJ1-1; maybe TRBD1 (5 bases). The CDR3 loop reads CASSIAMTAYNEAFF. The DNA for the CDR3 is TGTGCCAGCAGTATAGCTATGACAGCCTACAATGAGGCTTTCTTT.